The 26 T cell receptor beta chains presented below share a single source sample, sequenced in a study of ipilimumab plus nivolumab after autologous stem cell transplantation. Sequenced by immunoSEQ multiplex PCR; TCRdb stores in-frame clones only, minus some. The table records 20,000 to 25,000 clones, 77% of them present only once. Sequenced material: PBMCs, taken in a trial of ipilimumab plus nivolumab as post-transplant consolidation. These receptors were obtained from a male donor with diffuse large B-cell lymphoma.

The chain employs TRBV6-1 and TRBJ1-1; tentative D call: TRBD1 (6 bases). The V gene's germline CDR1 is MNHNS and CDR2 SASEGT. The CDR3 is 11 amino acids. V lost 6 bases and J 6 bases, leaving 8 bases between the germline ends. CDR3 sequence: CASRTGPEAFF. As DNA, the CDR3 is TGTGCCAGCAGGACAGGCCCTGAAGCTTTCTTT.

The chain combines TRBV7-2 with TRBJ2-7; TRBD1 is a possible D gene (6 bases). Germline CDR1 SGHTA, CDR2 FQGNSA. The ends were cut back, 6 bases at V and 0 bases at J, with 12 bases in the middle. CDR3 length: 14 residues. The CDR3 DNA reads as TGTGCCAGCAGTTACAGGGAGAGCTCCTACGAGCAGTACTTC. This encodes CASSYRESSYEQYF. The variable domain in full, with the rest retrieved from reference TRBV7-2 and TRBJ2-7, is GAGVSQSPSNKVTEKGKDVELRCDPISGHTALYWYRQSLGQGLEFLIYFQGNSAPDKSGLPSDRFSAERTGGSVSTLTIQRTQQEDSAVYLCASSYRESSYEQYFGPGTRLTVT.

The rearrangement links TRBV30 to TRBJ1-1; no reliable D call. Germline CDR1 and CDR2: GTSNPN and SVGIG (reference sequence). This CDR3 is 13 amino acids long. The ends were cut back, 2 bases at V and 0 bases at J, with 7 bases in the middle. CDR3 loop: CAWSTDLNTEAFF. CDR3 sequence (DNA): TGTGCCTGGAGTACAGACTTGAACACTGAAGCTTTCTTT.

J is TRBJ1-5 and V is TRBV6-5; D is uncertain. The CDR3 consists of 13 residues. In germline, CDR1 is MNHEY, CDR2 SVGAGI. V was shortened by 0 bases and J by 4 bases, with 4 bases between the two germline ends. CDR3 sequence: CASSYSSNQPQHF. The DNA for the CDR3 is TGTGCCAGCAGTTACTCGAGTAATCAGCCCCAGCATTTT.

This chain links TRBV5-1 with TRBJ2-1; D gene ambiguous. V was pared by 3 bases and J by 0 bases, with 7 bases between. This CDR3 contains 14 residues. Germline V gives CDR1 SGHRS, CDR2 YFSETQ. CDR3 protein: CASSSGNSYNEQFF. CDR3 in DNA: TGCGCCAGCAGCTCAGGAAACTCCTACAATGAGCAGTTCTTC.

V usage is TRBV27 and J usage is TRBJ2-6; 7 bases agree with TRBD1. The CDR3 is 15 residues long. V shed 7 bases, J shed 2 bases, and the junction held 5 bases outside the gene matches. CDR1 and CDR2 from the germline V gene are MNHEY and SMNVEV (reference sequence). This CDR3 is CASKPQGTGANVLTF. For the CDR3, the DNA is TGTGCCAGCAAACCACAGGGGACTGGGGCCAACGTCCTGACTTTC.

Only a few counts were recorded for this clone. The chain uses TRBV5-1 and TRBJ1-1; TRBD1 might be the D (6 bases). V dropped 0 bases and J dropped 5 bases, with 14 bases sitting between them. Germline V gives CDR1 SGHRS, CDR2 YFSETQ. The CDR3 covers 15 residues. CDR3 DNA: TGCGCCAGCAGCTTGGTAGGGGGGGCGCGGACTGAAGCTTTCTTT. It codes for CASSLVGGARTEAFF.

V and J are TRBV15 and TRBJ1-1; D is perhaps TRBD1 (5 bases). V was pared by 1 base and J by 3 bases, with 15 bases between. Germline V lookup: CDR1 LNHNV, CDR2 YYDKDF (reference sequence). The CDR3 runs to 16 residues. CDR3 region: CATSRVRARQYTEAFF. The DNA of the CDR3 is TGTGCCACCAGCAGAGTTAGGGCCAGACAGTACACTGAAGCTTTCTTT.

This clone is hyperexpanded by share. The rearrangement links TRBV13 to TRBJ1-5; TRBD1 agrees at 8 bases. This CDR3 comprises 15 residues. Trimming at V came to 0 bases and at J to 4 bases, leaving 2 bases not matched to a gene. Germline CDR1 reads PRHDT; CDR2 reads FYEKMQ (reference sequence). The CDR3 region is CASSLGRQGNQPQHF. The CDR3, as DNA: TGTGCCAGCAGCTTAGGTAGACAGGGGAATCAGCCCCAGCATTTT.

This clone is a singleton in its sample. The chain links TRBV7-9 to TRBJ2-7; 8 bases line up with TRBD1. Germline lookup yields CDR1 SEHNR and CDR2 FQNEAQ (reference sequence). V shed 6 bases and J 7 bases; nucleotides not matched to a gene: 11. This CDR3 region has 14 residues. The DNA for the CDR3 is TGTGCCAGCAGTCAAGAACAGGGGGACTGGGAGCAGTACTTC. It translates to CASSQEQGDWEQYF.

This clone turned up a few times. The J gene is TRBJ2-7, the V gene TRBV7-9, with 8 bases lining up with TRBD1. The CDR3 length is 14 residues. The germline V gene has CDR1 SEHNR and CDR2 FQNEAQ (reference sequence). J lost 9 bases, V lost 8 bases, and 15 bases had no gene match. The CDR3 DNA follows: TGTGCCAGCGCACCCCCCGGGACAGGCTTACGGCAGTACTTC. This sequence encodes CASAPPGTGLRQYF.

This clone is termed medium-sized. This rearrangement joins TRBV5-1 to TRBJ1-1; TRBD1 agrees at 8 bases. J gave up 0 bases and V 0 bases, and 7 bases lay outside the gene matches. CDR1 SGHRS and CDR2 YFSETQ come from the germline V gene. The CDR3 loop spans 17 amino acids. CDR3 coding DNA: TGCGCCAGCAGCTTGGATCCAGGGGGCGCGATGAACACTGAAGCTTTCTTT. Its protein product is CASSLDPGGAMNTEAFF.

The gene calls are TRBV5-1 and TRBJ2-7; TRBD1 aligns across 8 bases. Per the germline V gene, CDR1 is SGHRS and CDR2 is YFSETQ. V lost 4 bases, J lost 5 bases, and 14 bases stayed unmatched. The CDR3 has 16 amino acids. CDR3 sequence reads: CASSGDQGALGNEQYF. CDR3 nucleotide sequence: TGCGCCAGCAGCGGCGACCAGGGGGCCCTGGGTAACGAGCAGTACTTC.

This clone was recorded a few times. The chain links TRBV9 to TRBJ2-1; TRBD2 matches 8 bases. CDR1 and CDR2 from the germline V gene are SGDLS and YYNGEE. Trimming removed 0 bases from V and 10 bases from J; junction bases left unmatched: 9. There are 15 residues in the CDR3. CDR3 bases: TGTGCCAGCAGCGTAGGAGGCGGGGGGAATGTCGAGCAGTTCTTC. Residues: CASSVGGGGNVEQFF.

V and J are TRBV7-2 and TRBJ2-7; D unresolved. This CDR3 comprises 13 residues. Germline loops: CDR1 SGHTA, CDR2 FQGNSA. V lost 5 bases and J lost 0, with 8 bases in between. The CDR3 DNA is TGTGCCAGCAGCCCATACCGCTCCTACGAGCAGTACTTC. It yields the protein CASSPYRSYEQYF.

The gene calls are TRBV7-6 and TRBJ2-7; maybe TRBD1 (6 bases). V shed 2 bases and J shed 6 bases, with 14 bases lying between them. The CDR3 runs to 14 residues. Germline CDR1 reads SGHVS; CDR2 reads FNYEAQ. This CDR3 is CASSLTRQDSEQYF. The CDR3, as DNA: TGTGCCAGCAGCTTAACAAGACAGGATTCCGAGCAGTACTTC.

The chain uses TRBV28 and TRBJ2-7; unclear D gene. V shed 3 bases and J shed 4 bases, with 7 bases lying between them. Per germline, CDR1 MDHEN and CDR2 SYDVKM. The CDR3 length is 12 residues. CDR3 in amino acids: CASSFQNYEQYF. CDR3 DNA sequence: TGTGCCAGCAGTTTCCAAAATTACGAGCAGTACTTC.

The chain couples TRBV7-3 to TRBJ2-7; the D gene is possibly TRBD2 (6 bases). Germline-derived CDR1 and CDR2 are SGHTA and FQGTGA. The CDR3 runs to 15 residues. V lost 5 bases, J lost 0 bases, and 14 bases lay in between. The CDR3 region is CASSRGTSSSYEQYF. The CDR3 DNA reads as TGTGCCAGCAGCCGCGGGACCTCGAGCTCCTACGAGCAGTACTTC.

The rearrangement joins TRBV2 to TRBJ2-5, with D perhaps being TRBD1 or TRBD2 (5 bases each). The CDR3 is 12 residues long. V was clipped by 6 bases and J by 5 bases, with 10 bases between them. CDR1 is SNHLY, CDR2 FYNNEI, per germline. The CDR3 loop is CASRGDGETQYF. Here the CDR3 DNA reads TGTGCCAGCAGGGGGGATGGGGAGACCCAGTACTTC.

The V and J genes are TRBV28 and TRBJ1-2, with TRBD1 as a possible D gene (5 bases). This CDR3 spans 12 amino acids. V lost 2 bases and J 5 bases, leaving 6 bases between the germline ends. The V gene's germline CDR1 is MDHEN and CDR2 SYDVKM. The CDR3 loop is CASSLAGYGYTF. Written as DNA, the CDR3 is TGTGCCAGCAGTTTAGCAGGGTATGGCTACACCTTC.

The gene calls are TRBV29-1 and TRBJ2-7; D is unclear. The V gene lost 6 bases and the J gene lost 6 bases, with 12 bases spanning the gap. This CDR3 has 11 residues. Germline assignment: CDR1 SQVTM and CDR2 ANQGSEA. CDR3 nucleotide sequence: TGCAGCGTGGACGTAGCATCCGAGCAGTACTTC. Protein sequence: CSVDVASEQYF.

In regard to this clone: The junction departs from germline at one end; a sequencing error may be responsible. The CDR3: CASSFERGGTNTQYF. The CDR3 coding sequence is TGCGCCAGCAGCTTCGAGCGGGGGGGCACAAATACGCAGTATTTT. J is TRBJ2-3 and V is TRBV5-1; 10 nucleotides agree with TRBD2. Germline assignment: CDR1 SGHRS and CDR2 YFSETQ. The CDR3 is made up of 15 amino acids.

The chain is built from TRBV5-1 and TRBJ2-7; D assignment may be TRBD1 or TRBD2 (5 bases each). This CDR3 region has 14 residues. The V gene's germline CDR1 is SGHRS and CDR2 YFSETQ. V lost 4 bases and J 2 bases, leaving 13 bases between the germline ends. The CDR3 here is CASSRGPNTYEQYF. The CDR3 DNA follows: TGCGCCAGCAGCCGGGGCCCAAACACCTACGAGCAGTACTTC.

The CDR3 DNA reads TGCGCCAGCAGCTTTGGGGGGACAGACGGGTCACCCCTCCACTTT. This encodes CASSFGGTDGSPLHF. The chain uses TRBV5-1 and TRBJ1-6, with 7 bases aligning to TRBD1. V lost 2 bases, J lost 10 bases, and 9 bases stayed unmatched. This CDR3 has 15 residues. Germline V CDR1 and CDR2: SGHRS, YFSETQ. Full variable domain (remainder filled in from reference TRBV5-1 and TRBJ1-6): KAGVTQTPRYLIKTRGQQVTLSCSPISGHRSVSWYQQTPGQGLQFLFEYFSETQRNKGNFPGRFSGRQFSNSRSEMNVSTLELGDSALYLCASSFGGTDGSPLHFGNGTRLTVT.

The V call is TRBV5-4, the J call TRBJ2-7; D gene ambiguous. In germline, CDR1 is SGHNT, CDR2 YYREEE (reference sequence). The ends were cut back, 0 bases at V and 0 bases at J, with 7 bases in the middle. The CDR3 contains 14 residues. For the CDR3, the DNA is TGTGCCAGCAGCTTGGGGGTTAGCTCCTACGAGCAGTACTTC. Its protein is CASSLGVSSYEQYF. Full variable domain (missing parts from reference TRBV5-4 and TRBJ2-7): ETGVTQSPTHLIKTRGQQVTLRCSSQSGHNTVSWYQQALGQGPQFIFQYYREEENGRGNFPPRFSGLQFPNYSSELNVNALELDDSALYLCASSLGVSSYEQYFGPGTRLTVT.

V and J are TRBV4-1 and TRBJ2-7, with 9 bases that match TRBD1. The germline gives CDR1 MGHRA, CDR2 YSYEKL. The CDR3 has 14 residues. V trimming: 1 base; J trimming: 3 bases; junction bases outside the gene matches: 1. CDR3 sequence (DNA): TGCGCCAGCAGCCAAGGGACAGGGGACTACGAGCAGTACTTC. Encoded protein: CASSQGTGDYEQYF.